This note documents a single T cell receptor beta chain sequence. Its antigen remains unidentified. This entry is derived from a study of cytomegalovirus exposure and HLA in healthy donors. Broader study findings: Productive rates of about 87% or about 30% were seen for most TCR beta V segments in an earlier analysis. Later analysis placed DRB1 highest and HLA-C lowest in TCR association rates, which differed by HLA locus.

Germline values: CDR1 ENHRY, CDR2 SYGVKD. This CDR3 region has 14 residues. V gave up 2 bases and J gave up 3 bases, with 10 bases separating them. With 60 Vbeta and 13 Jbeta primers, the PCR was carried out. Sequenced by immunoSEQ multiplex PCR; TCRdb stores in-frame clones only, minus some. In the table there are 250,000 or so clones, about 90% of which are singletons. The TCR comes from a girl aged 2-10 years in good health and CMV-seronegative. The chain has TRBV10-3 and TRBJ1-2; TRBD1 might be the D (6 bases). Sequencing was done on a sample of PBMCs. In nucleotides, the CDR3 is TGTGCCATCAGTGAGAGGACAGCATACTATGGCTACACCTTC. This encodes CAISERTAYYGYTF.